This TCR beta chain originates from a study of blood T cell repertoires in COVID-19. Clinical history as reported by participants underpinned cohort assignment. Assay: immunoSEQ multiplex PCR; the TCRdb copy retains only in-frame clones and omits some. The table has a few hundred thousand clones, 80% to 90% seen once. Germline CDR1 and CDR2: MDHEN and SYDVKM. The CDR3 spans 16 residues. After removal of 6 bases from V and 0 bases from J, the junction contained 11 bases not matched to a gene. The genes are TRBV28 and TRBJ2-7; 7 bases are a match to TRBD2. The sequenced material came from PBMCs or T cells enriched from blood (not recorded which). This sequence originates from a man aged 18-30 years who had recovered from COVID-19. Here the CDR3 DNA reads TGTGCCAGCAGCCGCGGGGGTGGGACGGTCTCCTACGAGCAGTACTTC. As protein: CASSRGGGTVSYEQYF.